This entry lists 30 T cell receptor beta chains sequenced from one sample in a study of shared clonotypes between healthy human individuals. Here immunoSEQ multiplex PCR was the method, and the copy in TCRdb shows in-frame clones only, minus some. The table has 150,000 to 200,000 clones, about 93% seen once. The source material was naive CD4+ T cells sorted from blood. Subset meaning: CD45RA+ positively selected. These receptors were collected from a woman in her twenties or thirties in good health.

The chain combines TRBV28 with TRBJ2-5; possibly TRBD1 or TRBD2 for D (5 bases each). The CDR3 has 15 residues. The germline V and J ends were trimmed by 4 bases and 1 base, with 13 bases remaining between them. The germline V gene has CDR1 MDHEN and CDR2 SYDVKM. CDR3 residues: CASSSYSGTQETQYF. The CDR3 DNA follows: TGTGCCAGCAGTTCCTACTCCGGGACCCAAGAGACCCAGTACTTC.

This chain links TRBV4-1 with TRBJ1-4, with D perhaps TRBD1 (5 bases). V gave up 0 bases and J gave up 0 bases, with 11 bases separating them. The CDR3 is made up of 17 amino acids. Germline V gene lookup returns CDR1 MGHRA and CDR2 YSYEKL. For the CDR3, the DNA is TGCGCCAGCAGCCAAGACAGGGAGAGTGCAACTAATGAAAAACTGTTTTTT. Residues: CASSQDRESATNEKLFF.

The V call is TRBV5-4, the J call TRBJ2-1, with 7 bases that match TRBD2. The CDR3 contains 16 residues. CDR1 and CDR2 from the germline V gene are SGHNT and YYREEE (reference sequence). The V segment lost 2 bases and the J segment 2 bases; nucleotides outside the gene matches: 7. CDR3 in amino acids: CASSFGGRSPYNEQFF. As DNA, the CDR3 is TGTGCCAGCAGCTTCGGCGGGAGATCGCCCTACAATGAGCAGTTCTTC.

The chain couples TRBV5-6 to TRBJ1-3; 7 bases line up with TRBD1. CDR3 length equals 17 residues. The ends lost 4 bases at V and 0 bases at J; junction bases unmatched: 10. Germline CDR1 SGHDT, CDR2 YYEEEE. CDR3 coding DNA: TGTGCCAGCAGCGGAACCGGGACAGCCGTCTCTGGAAACACCATATATTTT. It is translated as CASSGTGTAVSGNTIYF. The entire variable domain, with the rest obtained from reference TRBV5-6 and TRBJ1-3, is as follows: DAGVTQSPTHLIKTRGQQVTLRCSPKSGHDTVSWYQQALGQGPQFIFQYYEEEERQRGNFPDRFSGHQFPNYSSELNVNALLLGDSALYLCASSGTGTAVSGNTIYFGEGSWLTVV.

In DNA, the CDR3 is TGTGCCAGCAGCTCCCGTGACAGGGGCCAAAGCTCCTACAATGAGCAGTTCTTC. Translation gives CASSSRDRGQSSYNEQFF. The genes are TRBV11-1 and TRBJ2-1; 8 nucleotides line up with TRBD1. Germline CDR1 is SGHAT and CDR2 is FQDESV (reference sequence). The trim removed 4 bases at V and 0 bases at J, leaving 11 bases unmatched. The CDR3 sequence is 18 residues long.

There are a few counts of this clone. The CDR3 coding sequence is TGTGCCAGCAGTAGTAGGCTTTACGAGCAGTACTTC. Its translation is CASSSRLYEQYF. The chain couples TRBV28 to TRBJ2-7; D not resolved. This CDR3 region has 12 residues. Between the trimmed V and J ends, which lost 5 bases and 4 bases, there was a span of 9 bases. The V gene's germline CDR1 is MDHEN and CDR2 SYDVKM. Based on the CDR3 plus reference TRBV28 and TRBJ2-7, the full variable domain is DVKVTQSSRYLVKRTGEKVFLECVQDMDHENMFWYRQDPGLGLRLIYFSYDVKMKEKGDIPEGYSVSREKKERFSLILESASTNQTSMYLCASSSRLYEQYFGPGTRLTVT.

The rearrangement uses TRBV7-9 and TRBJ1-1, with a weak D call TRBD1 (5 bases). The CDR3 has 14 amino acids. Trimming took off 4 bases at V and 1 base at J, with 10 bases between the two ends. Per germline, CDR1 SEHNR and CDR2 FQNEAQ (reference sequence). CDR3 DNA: TGTGCCAGCAGCTCGACAGACGGGAACACTGAAGCTTTCTTT. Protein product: CASSSTDGNTEAFF. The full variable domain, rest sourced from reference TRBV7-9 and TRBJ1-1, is DTGVSQNPRHKITKRGQNVTFRCDPISEHNRLYWYRQTLGQGPEFLTYFQNEAQLEKSRLLSDRFSAERPKGSFSTLEIQRTEQGDSAMYLCASSSTDGNTEAFFGQGTRLTVV.

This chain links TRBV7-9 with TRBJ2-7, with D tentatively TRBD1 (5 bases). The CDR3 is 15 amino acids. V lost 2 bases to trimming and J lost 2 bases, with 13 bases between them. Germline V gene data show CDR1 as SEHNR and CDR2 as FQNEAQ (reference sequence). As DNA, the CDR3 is TGTGCCAGCAGCTTAATTGGTGTAGGGGCCTACGAGCAGTACTTC. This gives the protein CASSLIGVGAYEQYF.

The CDR3 protein is CASSLGGKVNEQFF. For the CDR3, the DNA is TGTGCCAGCAGCTTAGGCGGGAAGGTCAATGAGCAGTTCTTC. The rearrangement links TRBV7-3 to TRBJ2-1, with D possibly matching TRBD2 (6 bases). The CDR3 contains 14 residues. Germline V gene lookup returns CDR1 SGHTA and CDR2 FQGTGA. The V and J ends lost 2 bases and 6 bases respectively, with 11 bases between them.

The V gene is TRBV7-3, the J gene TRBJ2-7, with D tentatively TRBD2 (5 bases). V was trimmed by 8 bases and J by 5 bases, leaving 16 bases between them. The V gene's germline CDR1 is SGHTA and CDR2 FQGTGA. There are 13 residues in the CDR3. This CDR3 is CASGRGLDDEQYF. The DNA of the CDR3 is TGTGCCAGCGGGAGAGGGCTCGACGACGAGCAGTACTTC.

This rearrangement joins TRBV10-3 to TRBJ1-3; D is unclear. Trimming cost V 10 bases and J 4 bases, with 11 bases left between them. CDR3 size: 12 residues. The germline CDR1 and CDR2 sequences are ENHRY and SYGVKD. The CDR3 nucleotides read TGTGCCACTGCCTTGGGCGGAAACACCATATATTTT. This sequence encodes CATALGGNTIYF.

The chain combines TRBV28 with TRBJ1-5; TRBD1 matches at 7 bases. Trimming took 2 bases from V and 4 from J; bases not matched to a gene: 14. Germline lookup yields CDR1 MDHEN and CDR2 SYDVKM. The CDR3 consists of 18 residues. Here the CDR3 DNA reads TGTGCCAGCAGTTTAATTGTCCTTGGGGGACAGAGAAATCAGCCCCAGCATTTT. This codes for CASSLIVLGGQRNQPQHF.

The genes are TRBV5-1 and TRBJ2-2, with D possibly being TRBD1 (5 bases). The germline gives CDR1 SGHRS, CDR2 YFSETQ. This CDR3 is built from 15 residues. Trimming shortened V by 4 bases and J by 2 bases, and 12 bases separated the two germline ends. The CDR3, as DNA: TGCGCCAGCAGCGTCGGGCAGGGAAACACCGGGGAGCTGTTTTTT. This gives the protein CASSVGQGNTGELFF.

The CDR3 DNA sequence: TGTGCCAGCAGCTCTACAGGGACCTCGCTTGGCACTGAAGCTTTCTTT. This gives the protein CASSSTGTSLGTEAFF. The rearrangement links TRBV5-4 to TRBJ1-1, with D possibly being TRBD1 (6 bases). The length of the CDR3 is 16 residues. Per germline, CDR1 SGHNT and CDR2 YYREEE (reference sequence). The V gene lost 3 bases and the J gene lost 4 bases, with 19 bases spanning the gap. The full variable domain, rest sourced from reference TRBV5-4 and TRBJ1-1, is ETGVTQSPTHLIKTRGQQVTLRCSSQSGHNTVSWYQQALGQGPQFIFQYYREEENGRGNFPPRFSGLQFPNYSSELNVNALELDDSALYLCASSSTGTSLGTEAFFGQGTRLTVV.

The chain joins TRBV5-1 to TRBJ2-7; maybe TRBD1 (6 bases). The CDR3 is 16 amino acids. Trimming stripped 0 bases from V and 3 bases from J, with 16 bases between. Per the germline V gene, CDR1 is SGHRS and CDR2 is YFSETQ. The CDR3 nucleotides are TGCGCCAGCAGCTTGGGATACCGGGACACGATCTACGAGCAGTACTTC. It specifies CASSLGYRDTIYEQYF.

DNA for the CDR3: TGTGCCAGCAGCTTAGAAGGTAACACTGAAGCTTTCTTT. Its protein is CASSLEGNTEAFF. V is TRBV11-3 and J is TRBJ1-1; D gene ambiguous. The CDR3 has 13 residues. V shed 0 bases and J shed 2 bases, with 4 bases lying between them. The V gene's germline CDR1 is SGHNT and CDR2 YENEEA.

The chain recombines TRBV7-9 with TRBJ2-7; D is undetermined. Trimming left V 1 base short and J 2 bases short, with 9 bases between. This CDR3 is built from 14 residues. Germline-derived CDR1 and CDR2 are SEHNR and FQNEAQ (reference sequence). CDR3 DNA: TGTGCCAGCAGCTTAGGCCAGGCAACCTACGAGCAGTACTTC. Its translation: CASSLGQATYEQYF.

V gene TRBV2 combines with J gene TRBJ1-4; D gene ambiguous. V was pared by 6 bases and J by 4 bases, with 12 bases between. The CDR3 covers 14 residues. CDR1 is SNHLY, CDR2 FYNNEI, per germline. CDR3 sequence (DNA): TGTGCCAGCAGCGAACGACGAAATAATGAAAAACTGTTTTTT. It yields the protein CASSERRNNEKLFF.

CDR3 in amino acids: CASSDSGTVRKTQYF. DNA for the CDR3: TGTGCCAGCAGTGATTCCGGGACAGTTAGAAAGACCCAGTACTTC. The rearrangement uses TRBV2 and TRBJ2-5, with TRBD1 matching 7 bases. CDR3 length: 15 residues. CDR1 is SNHLY and CDR2 is FYNNEI in the germline V gene. V was pared by 3 bases and J by 6 bases, with 10 bases of the junction left unmatched.

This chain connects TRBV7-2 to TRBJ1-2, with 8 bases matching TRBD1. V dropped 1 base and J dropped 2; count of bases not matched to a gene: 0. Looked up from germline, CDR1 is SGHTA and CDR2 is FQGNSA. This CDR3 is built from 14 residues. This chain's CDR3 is CASSLGTGNYGYTF. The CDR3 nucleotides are TGTGCCAGCAGCTTAGGGACAGGGAACTATGGCTACACCTTC.

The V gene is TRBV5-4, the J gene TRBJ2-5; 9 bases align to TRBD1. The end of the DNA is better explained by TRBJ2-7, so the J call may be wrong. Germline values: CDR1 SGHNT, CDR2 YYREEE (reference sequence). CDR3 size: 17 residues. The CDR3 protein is CASSKRRQGGPSYEQYF. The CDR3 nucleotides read TGTGCCAGCAGCAAGCGGCGACAGGGGGGTCCCTCCTACGAGCAGTACTTC.

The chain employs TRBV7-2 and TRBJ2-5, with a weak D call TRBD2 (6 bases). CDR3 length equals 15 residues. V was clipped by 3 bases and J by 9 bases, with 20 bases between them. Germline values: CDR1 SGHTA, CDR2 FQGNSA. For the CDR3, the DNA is TGTGCCAGCAGCTTGCCCATAGCGGAGCCAGGGCCCCAGTACTTC. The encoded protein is CASSLPIAEPGPQYF.

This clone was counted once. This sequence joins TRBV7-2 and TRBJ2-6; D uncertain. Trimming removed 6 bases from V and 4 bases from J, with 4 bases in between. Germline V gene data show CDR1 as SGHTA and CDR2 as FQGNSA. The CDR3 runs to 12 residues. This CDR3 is CASRGGANVLTF. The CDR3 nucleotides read TGTGCCAGCAGAGGGGGGGCCAACGTCCTGACTTTC.

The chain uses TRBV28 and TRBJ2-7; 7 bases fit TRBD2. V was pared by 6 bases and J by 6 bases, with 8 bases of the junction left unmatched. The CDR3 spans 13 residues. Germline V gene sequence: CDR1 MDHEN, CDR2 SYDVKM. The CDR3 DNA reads TGTGCCAGCAGCCCCGGGGGGTCGTTCGAGCAGTACTTC. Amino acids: CASSPGGSFEQYF.

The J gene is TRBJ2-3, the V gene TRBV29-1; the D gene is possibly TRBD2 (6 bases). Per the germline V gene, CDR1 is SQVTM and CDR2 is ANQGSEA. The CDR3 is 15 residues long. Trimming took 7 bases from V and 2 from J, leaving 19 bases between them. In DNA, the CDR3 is TGCAGCGGACGGGGCGTAGCGGTTCTCACAGATACGCAGTATTTT. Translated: CSGRGVAVLTDTQYF.

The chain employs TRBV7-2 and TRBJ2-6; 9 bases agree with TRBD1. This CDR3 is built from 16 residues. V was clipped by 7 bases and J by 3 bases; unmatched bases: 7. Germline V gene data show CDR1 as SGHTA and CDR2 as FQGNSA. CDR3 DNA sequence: TGTGCCAGCACAAGGACAGGGGCATTTGGGGCCAACGTCCTGACTTTC. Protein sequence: CASTRTGAFGANVLTF.

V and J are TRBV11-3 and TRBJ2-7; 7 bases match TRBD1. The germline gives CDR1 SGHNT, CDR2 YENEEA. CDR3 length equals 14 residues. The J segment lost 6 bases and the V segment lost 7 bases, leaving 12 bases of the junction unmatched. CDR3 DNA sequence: TGTGCCAGCACCGTCGACAGGGTGTTATTCGAGCAGTACTTC. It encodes CASTVDRVLFEQYF.

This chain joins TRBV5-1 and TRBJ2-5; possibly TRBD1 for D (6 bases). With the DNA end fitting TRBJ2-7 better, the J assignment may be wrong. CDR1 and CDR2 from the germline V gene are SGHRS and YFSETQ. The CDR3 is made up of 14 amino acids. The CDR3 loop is CASSLTGSSYEQYF. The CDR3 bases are TGCGCCAGCAGCTTGACAGGGAGCTCCTACGAGCAGTACTTC.

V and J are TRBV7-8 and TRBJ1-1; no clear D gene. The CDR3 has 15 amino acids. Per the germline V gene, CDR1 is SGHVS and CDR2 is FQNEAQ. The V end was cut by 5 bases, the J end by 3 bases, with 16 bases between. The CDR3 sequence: CASSPKAIGYTEAFF. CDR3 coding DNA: TGTGCCAGCAGCCCTAAGGCGATAGGGTACACTGAAGCTTTCTTT.

DNA for the CDR3: TGTGCCAGCAGCATAGTGGGGGAGACCTACAATGAGCAGTTCTTC. This gives the protein CASSIVGETYNEQFF. The chain is built from TRBV11-2 and TRBJ2-1; either TRBD1 or TRBD2 may supply D (5 bases each). The germline V gene has CDR1 SGHAT and CDR2 FQNNGV. Trimming removed 5 bases at V and 2 bases at J, with 13 bases between. The CDR3 covers 15 residues.